These 27 T cell receptor beta chains were all obtained from the same sample, sequenced in a study of OX40 agonist ivuxolimab in advanced cancers. The assay was immunoSEQ multiplex PCR, and TCRdb's table has in-frame clones only and misses some. The data show about 42,000 clones, 80% to 90% seen once. Sequenced here: CD4+ or CD8+ T cells sorted from blood, sampled in a trial of the OX40 agonist ivuxolimab. These receptor sequences come from an adult with an advanced solid tumor such as melanoma, head and neck, liver or kidney cancer.

The rearrangement uses TRBV7-9 and TRBJ1-2; 9 bases align to TRBD1. CDR1 is SEHNR, CDR2 FQNEAQ, per germline (reference sequence). V gave up 4 bases and J gave up 6 bases; unmatched junction bases: 18. The CDR3 loop spans 18 amino acids. The CDR3 region has the DNA TGTGCCAGCAGCTCCTCCACAGGCCCCGGGACAGGGACCAATGGCTACACCTTC. It codes for CASSSSTGPGTGTNGYTF. The full variable domain, its missing parts supplied by reference TRBV7-9 and TRBJ1-2, is DTGVSQNPRHKITKRGQNVTFRCDPISEHNRLYWYRQTLGQGPEFLTYFQNEAQLEKSRLLSDRFSAERPKGSFSTLEIQRTEQGDSAMYLCASSSSTGPGTGTNGYTFGSGTRLTVV.

V usage is TRBV27 and J usage is TRBJ1-5; D is unresolved. This CDR3 contains 14 residues. The V end was cut by 1 base, the J end by 6 bases, with 10 bases between. The germline V gene encodes CDR1 MNHEY and CDR2 SMNVEV (reference sequence). This CDR3 reads CASSLLGQSQPQHF. Here the CDR3 DNA reads TGTGCCAGCAGTTTATTAGGTCAGTCTCAGCCCCAGCATTTT.

The rearrangement joins TRBV5-5 to TRBJ2-3; no definite D call. Germline assignment: CDR1 SGHKS and CDR2 YYEKEE (reference sequence). Trimming stripped 0 bases from V and 2 bases from J, with 7 bases between. The CDR3 extends over 14 amino acids. CDR3 nucleotide sequence: TGTGCCAGCAGCTTGGTGTCCTACACAGATACGCAGTATTTT. It encodes CASSLVSYTDTQYF.

The chain employs TRBV7-2 and TRBJ2-7; D possibly corresponds to TRBD2 (5 bases). The CDR3 extends over 15 amino acids. Deletions cut 2 bases from V and 4 bases from J, with 15 bases between. The germline V gene encodes CDR1 SGHTA and CDR2 FQGNSA. CDR3 in amino acids: CASSLSPGPGYEQYF. The CDR3 nucleotides read TGTGCCAGCAGCTTATCGCCCGGCCCGGGATACGAGCAGTACTTC. Combining the CDR3 with reference TRBV7-2 and TRBJ2-7 gives the whole variable domain GAGVSQSPSNKVTEKGKDVELRCDPISGHTALYWYRQSLGQGLEFLIYFQGNSAPDKSGLPSDRFSAERTGGSVSTLTIQRTQQEDSAVYLCASSLSPGPGYEQYFGPGTRLTVT.

The chain uses TRBV2 and TRBJ2-1, with a possible D match to TRBD1 (6 bases). Per germline, CDR1 SNHLY and CDR2 FYNNEI. Trimming removed 10 bases at V and 1 base at J, with 11 bases between. The CDR3 consists of 13 residues. CDR3 amino acids: CATSDRSYNEQFF. The CDR3 nucleotides are TGTGCCACCTCGGACAGATCCTACAATGAGCAGTTCTTC. Filled out from reference TRBV2 and TRBJ2-1, the complete variable domain reads EPEVTQTPSHQVTQMGQEVILRCVPISNHLYFYWYRQILGQKVEFLVSFYNNEISEKSEIFDDQFSVERPDGSNFTLKIRSTKLEDSAMYFCATSDRSYNEQFFGPGTRLTVL.

V is TRBV28 and J is TRBJ2-7; weak D call: TRBD2 (7 bases). With 6 bases removed from V and 0 bases from J, the gap between germline ends came to 9 bases. The CDR3 contains 13 residues. Germline lookup yields CDR1 MDHEN and CDR2 SYDVKM. CDR3 in DNA: TGTGCCAGCAGCCGGGGGGCCTCCTACGAGCAGTACTTC. Translation gives CASSRGASYEQYF.

The chain has TRBV28 and TRBJ2-1, with 10 bases matching TRBD1. The CDR3 runs to 13 residues. V lost 8 bases to trimming and J lost 9 bases; unmatched junction nucleotides: 7. Per the germline V gene, CDR1 is MDHEN and CDR2 is SYDVKM. CDR3 nucleotides: TGTGCCAGCCAGACAGGGGGCTATAGTGAGCAGTTCTTC. Its protein is CASQTGGYSEQFF.

CDR3 in amino acids: CASSLDGSYTGELFF. CDR3 nucleotides: TGTGCCAGCAGCTTAGACGGGAGCTACACCGGGGAGCTGTTTTTT. This chain connects TRBV7-2 to TRBJ2-2, with D perhaps TRBD2 (6 bases). Trimming pared 1 base from V and 3 bases from J, leaving 9 bases between. The CDR3 length is 15 residues. Germline CDR1 and CDR2: SGHTA and FQGNSA.

This chain joins TRBV28 and TRBJ1-2; TRBD1 agrees at 9 bases. The germline CDR1 and CDR2 sequences are MDHEN and SYDVKM. The CDR3 has 14 amino acids. Germline trimming cut 8 bases from V and 7 bases from J; bases unmatched to any gene: 11. The DNA of the CDR3 is TGTGCCAGCGGGGAACAGGGGGCGCCGGGTGGCTACACCTTC. Translated, it gives CASGEQGAPGGYTF.

The chain has TRBV18 and TRBJ2-1, with TRBD2 matching 7 bases. V gave up 5 bases and J gave up 2 bases; unmatched junction bases: 12. The CDR3 totals 17 residues. Germline-derived CDR1 and CDR2 are KGHSH and LQKENI. CDR3 coding DNA: TGTGCCAGCTCAGCCACCGGTCCGGGGGGAACCTACAATGAGCAGTTCTTC. Its translation is CASSATGPGGTYNEQFF.

V usage is TRBV6-1 and J usage is TRBJ1-1; D ambiguous. The CDR3 runs to 10 residues. The germline gives CDR1 MNHNS, CDR2 SASEGT. V gave up 8 bases and J gave up 3 bases, with 4 bases separating them. The CDR3 DNA sequence: TGTGCCAGCGAGGACACTGAAGCTTTCTTT. Residues: CASEDTEAFF.

The V and J genes are TRBV6-5 and TRBJ1-1; D is uncertain. The CDR3 sequence is 13 residues long. V lost 6 bases and J 1 base, leaving 9 bases between the germline ends. Looked up from germline, CDR1 is MNHEY and CDR2 is SVGAGI. The CDR3 DNA sequence: TGTGCCAGCAGACGAGAGCCGAACACTGAAGCTTTCTTT. Amino acid sequence: CASRREPNTEAFF.

The V gene is TRBV4-1, the J gene TRBJ2-6, with no clear D. The CDR3 has 17 amino acids. Germline assignment: CDR1 MGHRA and CDR2 YSYEKL. Trimming took 1 base from V and 1 from J, leaving 11 bases between them. As DNA, the CDR3 is TGCGCCAGCAGCCAAGGACTTTCGAGGTCTGGGGCCAACGTCCTGACTTTC. Its protein is CASSQGLSRSGANVLTF.

The chain joins TRBV2 to TRBJ2-7; either TRBD1 or TRBD2 may fit D (5 bases each). Germline values: CDR1 SNHLY, CDR2 FYNNEI. Trimming pared 5 bases from V and 0 bases from J, leaving 8 bases between. CDR3 length equals 13 residues. The CDR3 nucleotides are TGTGCCAGCAGTTCGGGGCTCTCCTACGAGCAGTACTTC. Translation: CASSSGLSYEQYF.

The rearrangement links TRBV6-6 to TRBJ2-7; tentatively, D is TRBD1 (6 bases). This CDR3 spans 13 amino acids. The V and J ends lost 6 bases and 2 bases respectively, with 11 bases between them. The germline V gene has CDR1 MNHNY and CDR2 SVGAGI (reference sequence). The CDR3 sequence: CASRRQVPYEQYF. The CDR3 region has the DNA TGTGCCAGCAGGAGACAGGTTCCCTACGAGCAGTACTTC.

This clone appeared a single time. The V and J genes are TRBV6-1 and TRBJ1-2; 8 nucleotides match TRBD1. Per germline, CDR1 MNHNS and CDR2 SASEGT. V lost 3 bases, J lost 8 bases, and 8 bases stayed unmatched. The CDR3 covers 14 residues. CDR3 bases: TGTGCCAGCAGTGAGGACAGGGCTTCCGACGGCTACACCTTC. Encoded protein: CASSEDRASDGYTF.

This sequence joins TRBV7-2 and TRBJ1-5; unclear D gene. From germline, CDR1 is SGHTA and CDR2 FQGNSA. Between the trimmed V and J ends, which lost 4 bases and 3 bases, there was a span of 13 bases. CDR3 size: 15 residues. The CDR3: CASSSLLANNQPQHF. CDR3 sequence (DNA): TGTGCCAGCAGCTCCCTGTTGGCGAACAATCAGCCCCAGCATTTT.

The CDR3 here is CASSLDGYQPQHF. Here the CDR3 DNA reads TGTGCCAGCAGCTTAGATGGCTATCAGCCCCAGCATTTT. This rearrangement joins TRBV7-2 to TRBJ1-5; D remains ambiguous. V lost 1 base to trimming and J lost 5 bases, with 6 bases between them. Germline values: CDR1 SGHTA, CDR2 FQGNSA. CDR3 size: 13 residues.

This rearrangement joins TRBV30 to TRBJ1-6, with 7 nucleotides matching TRBD1. The ends lost 4 bases at V and 7 bases at J; junction bases unmatched: 1. Germline V lookup: CDR1 GTSNPN, CDR2 SVGIG (reference sequence). The CDR3 totals 12 residues. In DNA form, the CDR3 reads TGTGCCTGGACGGGACAGAATTCACCCCTCCACTTT. It translates to CAWTGQNSPLHF.

This chain uses TRBV27 with TRBJ1-1; D not certain. There are 13 residues in the CDR3. Looked up from germline, CDR1 is MNHEY and CDR2 is SMNVEV (reference sequence). Trimming left V 5 bases short and J 1 base short, with 8 bases between. CDR3 residues: CASSRTANTEAFF. Here the CDR3 DNA reads TGTGCCAGCAGTAGGACGGCGAACACTGAAGCTTTCTTT.

The J gene is TRBJ2-1, the V gene TRBV7-8, with 7 bases fitting TRBD1. This CDR3 has 15 residues. Germline trimming cut 5 bases from V and 2 bases from J; bases unmatched to any gene: 6. Germline values: CDR1 SGHVS, CDR2 FQNEAQ. The CDR3 region has the DNA TGTGCCAGCAGCCTGACAGGGATTACCTACAATGAGCAGTTCTTC. Residues: CASSLTGITYNEQFF.

The V gene is TRBV11-3, the J gene TRBJ2-7; TRBD2 agrees at 9 bases. The J segment lost 2 bases and the V segment lost 9 bases, leaving 11 bases of the junction unmatched. The CDR3 is made up of 15 amino acids. CDR1 and CDR2 (germline): SGHNT, YENEEA. The CDR3 spells CASLRRGGFPYEQYF. The CDR3 DNA reads TGTGCCAGTCTCAGGCGGGGGGGCTTTCCCTACGAGCAGTACTTC.

The chain joins TRBV6-6 to TRBJ2-5; 13 bases line up with TRBD2. The CDR3 is 15 amino acids. Germline-derived CDR1 and CDR2 are MNHNY and SVGAGI (reference sequence). Losses at the gene ends were 5 bases for V and 11 bases for J; bases not matched to a gene: 11. The DNA of the CDR3 is TGTGCCAGCAGTAAAGGACTAGCGGGGGCTGGTGAGCAGTACTTC. Protein product: CASSKGLAGAGEQYF.

CDR3 sequence: CATSRVAGAGTEAFF. CDR3 bases: TGTGCCACCAGCAGAGTGGCGGGGGCGGGAACTGAAGCTTTCTTT. V is TRBV15 and J is TRBJ1-1; a weak D match, TRBD1 (6 bases). CDR1 and CDR2 (germline): LNHNV, YYDKDF (reference sequence). The CDR3 runs to 15 residues. The V end was cut by 1 base, the J end by 5 bases, with 14 bases between.

The rearrangement uses TRBV6-6 and TRBJ2-6, with D uncertain. The germline V gene has CDR1 MNHNY and CDR2 SVGAGI (reference sequence). CDR3 length equals 15 residues. The V end lost 0 bases, the J end lost 0 bases, and 3 bases lay between the germline ends. Here the CDR3 DNA reads TGTGCCAGCAGTTACTCAGGCTCTGGGGCCAACGTCCTGACTTTC. This encodes CASSYSGSGANVLTF.

This clone was observed a few times. The chain recombines TRBV5-4 with TRBJ2-6; 7 bases line up with TRBD1. CDR1 is SGHNT, CDR2 YYREEE, per germline (reference sequence). CDR3 size: 17 residues. Trimming at V came to 5 bases and at J to 2 bases, leaving 10 bases not matched to a gene. CDR3 nucleotides: TGTGCCAGCAGTCGTGATGTAGGGGGCGCTGGGGCCAACGTCCTGACTTTC. This gives the protein CASSRDVGGAGANVLTF.

The J gene is TRBJ1-2, the V gene TRBV4-1, with D possibly matching TRBD1 (5 bases). The germline CDR1 and CDR2 sequences are MGHRA and YSYEKL. This CDR3 comprises 16 residues. The V and J ends lost 1 base and 0 bases respectively, with 12 bases between them. CDR3 region: CASSQGTDRANYGYTF. For the CDR3, the DNA is TGCGCCAGCAGCCAAGGTACTGACAGAGCTAACTATGGCTACACCTTC.